Sequencing of this T cell receptor beta chain was carried out in a study of Ad26.COV2.S vaccination and SARS-CoV-2 variants. Study-level points and caveats: Breadth and depth estimates from TCRs may understate total T cell responses.

The treatment was: 19 received Ad26.COV2.S at low or high dose, single or two shots; about 5 received placebo; per-sample allocation not given. The investigators took samples on day 63 after the first vaccine or placebo injection. As regards this clone: Its matching antigen is unknown.

Libraries were prepared by immunoSEQ multiplex PCR; TCRdb keeps only in-frame clonotypes and omits some of them. The sample records some 460,000 clones, 80% to 90% being singletons. Germline V lookup: CDR1 MNHNY, CDR2 SVGAGI (reference sequence). Between the trimmed V and J ends, which lost 2 bases and 4 bases, there was a span of 11 bases. CDR3 size: 14 residues. The origin of this receptor is a person between 18 and 59 years old who received the Ad26.COV2.S COVID-19 vaccine or a placebo. The chain has TRBV6-6 and TRBJ1-2; D remains ambiguous. Sample: peripheral blood, taken in a trial of Ad26.COV2.S vaccine versus placebo. CDR3 DNA sequence: TGTGCCAGCAGTTACCCCCCAAGCACCTATGGCTACACCTTC. This translates into CASSYPPSTYGYTF.